The sequence of this TCR beta chain was determined in a study of CD8 T cells in ankylosing spondylitis (dated by TCRdb to between 2016 and 2019). The study in broad terms: To find TCR variants linked to disease, the study profiled T cell receptor beta repertoires in ankylosing spondylitis patients and healthy donors. The full study cohort comprised 25 ankylosing spondylitis patients and 110 or so healthy donors. Peripheral blood was sampled, and synovial fluid was additionally collected from ankylosing spondylitis patients. What the study reported, not specific to this receptor: The disease-linked clones showed a CD8+ phenotype and occurred at relatively low frequencies in peripheral blood. A TCR beta motif of fewer than 10 highly homologous amino acid variants appeared characteristic of blood from ankylosing spondylitis patients. Significant enrichment of the disease-linked clones was reported in matched synovial fluid samples from ankylosing spondylitis patients. Some TCR beta motif variants had previously been reported in synovial fluid and blood of reactive arthritis patients, which suggested common disease-initiation mechanisms.

As regards this clonotype: Its binding antigen is unknown. The junction and the germline gene differ at one end; a read error may be behind it.

TCRdb names Illumina HiSeq 2500 as the instrument used. Quantitative 5'-RACE with molecular barcodes was the method used to prepare the TCR beta libraries. As for how the authors treated the data: Disease-linked TCR variants were identified with a new computational method built on a probabilistic model of VDJ rearrangement. The public sequencing data were trimmed at Q25 with fastp and processed into clonotypes with MiXCR by TCRdb, which kept only in-frame beta chains. Records with the same CDR3 protein are collapsed into one entry carrying the most frequent genes and DNA. TCRdb's processing, not the authors', yielded these V and J calls. The sample table holds about 280,000 distinct CDR3 sequences, of which around 20% were seen once. 7.8% of the sample is held by the ten biggest clonotypes. Including the terminal cysteine and phenylalanine, the CDR3 comprises 16 residues. Only CDR3 DNA remains: 48 bases, in frame from the first base. CDR1 and CDR2, looked up from the germline V gene, are SGHVS and FNYEAQ.

The sequencing sample was made of blood, either unsorted or a sorted T cell fraction (not recorded which). The chain was built from TRBV7-6 and TRBJ2-2; TRBD1 is possibly the D segment (7 matching bases). The sequence came from a male donor with ankylosing spondylitis or in good health (not recorded which). This receptor carries the CDR3 CASSSRTGANTGGLFF. The DNA is as follows: TGTGCCAGCAGCTCGAGGACAGGAGCGAACACCGGGGGGCTGTTTTTT.